These 23 T cell receptor beta chains originate from one sample sequenced in a study of T cells expressing NK-cell markers. TCRdb re-called the 5' RACE reads, yielding one record per CDR3 amino acid sequence without DNA. The sample's table shows fewer than 400,000 distinct CDR3 sequences. The sequenced sample consisted of blood T cells: a sorted CD56 or NKG2C T cell subset, CD4+ or CD8+ T cells, or bulk PBMC T cells (not recorded which). All receptors come from a man aged 18 to 69 in good health.

This chain links TRBV2 with TRBJ2-5; absent DNA, TCRdb's TRBD1 call cannot be checked. CDR1 is SNHLY, CDR2 FYNNEI, per germline. The CDR3 extends over 15 amino acids. CDR3 residues: CASSEVGNRGETQYF.

The V call is TRBV29-1, the J call TRBJ1-1. Germline assignment: CDR1 SQVTM and CDR2 ANQGSEA. CDR3 length equals 12 residues. The CDR3 region is CSVEGIGTEAFF.

The V call is TRBV4-2, the J call TRBJ2-1. Germline V gene data show CDR1 as LGHNA and CDR2 as YNFKEQ. CDR3 length: 15 amino acids. CDR3 residues: CASSQDRANYNEQFF.

The genes are TRBV5-4 and TRBJ2-4; lacking DNA, the TRBD1 call made by TCRdb goes unchecked. This CDR3 has 13 amino acids. CDR1 and CDR2 from the germline V gene are SGHNT and YYREEE (reference sequence). The CDR3: CASMDRAKNIQYF.

The genes are TRBV5-1 and TRBJ1-1; TCRdb reports TRBD1, a call that lacks DNA to check it against. Germline CDR1 SGHRS, CDR2 YFSETQ. The CDR3 consists of 16 residues. The CDR3 loop reads CASSSGDRGRVTEAFF.

V gene TRBV5-1 combines with J gene TRBJ2-1; no DNA is available, so the TRBD1 call from TCRdb remains unchecked. The CDR3 runs 14 residues. Germline V lookup: CDR1 SGHRS, CDR2 YFSETQ. Here the CDR3 reads CASSLSGQNNEQFF.

This rearrangement joins TRBV12-3 or TRBV12-4 to TRBJ1-5; TCRdb gives TRBD1 as the D gene, but with no DNA this cannot be confirmed. This CDR3 comprises 15 residues. The CDR3 sequence is CASRMGQGGSQPQHF.

The chain recombines TRBV6-5 with TRBJ1-2; TCRdb's D call, TRBD1, is unchecked because there is no DNA. Germline CDR1 and CDR2: MNHEY and SVGAGI. The CDR3 has 13 amino acids. CDR3 in amino acids: CASSYRTEKGYTF.

This sequence joins TRBV18 and TRBJ2-1; TCRdb designates TRBD1, a call that cannot be tested without DNA. Germline V gene sequence: CDR1 KGHSH, CDR2 LQKENI. There are 16 residues in the CDR3. The chain's CDR3 is CASSPRGQGSYNEQFF.

J is TRBJ2-7 and V is TRBV6-1; with no DNA, the TCRdb D assignment of TRBD1 cannot be verified. The CDR3 is 16 residues long. Germline loops: CDR1 MNHNS, CDR2 SASEGT. The CDR3 sequence is CASTVPGQGPLYEQYF.

This sequence joins TRBV20-1 and TRBJ1-2; the D call from TCRdb, TRBD1, cannot be confirmed without DNA. Germline V gives CDR1 DFQATT, CDR2 SNEGSKA (reference sequence). The CDR3 length is 15 residues. CDR3 amino acids: CSARGPYRGNYGYTF.

The V call is TRBV11-3, the J call TRBJ2-1. The CDR3 covers 12 residues. Germline assignment: CDR1 SGHNT and CDR2 YENEEA. The CDR3 reads CASSLAGWEQFF.

The gene calls are TRBV19 and TRBJ2-1; TCRdb's D call of TRBD1 is untestable without DNA. Germline V gives CDR1 LNHDA, CDR2 SQIVND (reference sequence). The CDR3 extends over 15 amino acids. The CDR3: CASSIWTLSYNEQFF.

The chain is built from TRBV20-1 and TRBJ2-3; without DNA, the TCRdb call of TRBD1 cannot be checked. Germline V gene lookup returns CDR1 DFQATT and CDR2 SNEGSKA (reference sequence). The CDR3 sequence is 14 residues long. This chain's CDR3 is CSARKPGQINTQYF.

This CDR3 is CASSLLAKVPNEKLFF. The chain carries TRBV5-5 and TRBJ1-4; TCRdb designates TRBD1, a call that cannot be tested without DNA. CDR3 size: 16 residues. CDR1 and CDR2 (germline): SGHKS, YYEKEE (reference sequence).

The rearrangement links TRBV15 to TRBJ1-2; TCRdb names TRBD1, which stays unverified in the absence of DNA. The V gene's germline CDR1 is LNHNV and CDR2 YYDKDF (reference sequence). The CDR3 extends over 13 amino acids. This chain's CDR3 is CATSGQGDYGYTF.

This sequence joins TRBV2 and TRBJ1-5; TCRdb's D call, TRBD1, is unchecked because there is no DNA. This CDR3 region has 15 residues. Germline-derived CDR1 and CDR2 are SNHLY and FYNNEI. The CDR3 sequence is CASAPARQSNQPQHF.

J is TRBJ2-7 and V is TRBV21-1; TCRdb proposes TRBD1, but this gene call is untestable without DNA. TRBV21-1 is a pseudogene. This CDR3 is built from 13 residues. CDR3 sequence reads: CASSKGDSYEQYF.

This chain joins TRBV20-1 and TRBJ2-7; TCRdb indicates TRBD1, and absent DNA this call remains unverified. Looked up from germline, CDR1 is DFQATT and CDR2 is SNEGSKA (reference sequence). CDR3 size: 12 residues. The chain's CDR3 is CSATPGSTWQYF.

V gene TRBV28 combines with J gene TRBJ1-3; TCRdb designates TRBD1, a call that cannot be tested without DNA. CDR3 size: 13 residues. Germline values: CDR1 MDHEN, CDR2 SYDVKM. CDR3: CASSLGAGSTIYF.

The chain is built from TRBV7-8 and TRBJ1-6. CDR3 length: 14 amino acids. The germline V gene encodes CDR1 SGHVS and CDR2 FQNEAQ. CDR3 residues: CASSSSGRSPPLHF.

The rearrangement joins TRBV6-1 to TRBJ2-7. The CDR3 loop spans 12 amino acids. The germline V gene has CDR1 MNHNS and CDR2 SASEGT. The CDR3 is CASSVGYYEQYF.

The chain links TRBV3-1 to TRBJ1-5; TCRdb's D gene call, TRBD1, goes unchecked for lack of DNA. CDR3 size: 13 residues. CDR1 LGHDT and CDR2 YNNKEL come from the germline V gene (reference sequence). The CDR3 sequence: CASSHGTVQPQHF.